Below, 21 T cell receptor beta chains from the same sample are listed, as sequenced in a study of response to subunit inactivated influenza vaccine. MiXCR, run by TCRdb on the RT-PCR reads, gives a single entry per CDR3 protein. The data hold about 300,000 distinct CDR3 sequences, with about a fifth observed a single time. The sample in question was PBMCs from blood, obtained about 20 months after vaccination. All receptors derive from a man between 45 and 75 years old who received an inactivated influenza vaccine.

This clonotype has just a few counts. The chain joins TRBV15 to TRBJ2-6, with 8 bases lining up with TRBD1. The germline CDR1 and CDR2 sequences are LNHNV and YYDKDF (reference sequence). The CDR3 runs 16 residues. Trimming took 9 bases from V and 0 from J; bases not matched to a gene: 7. CDR3 coding DNA: TGTGCCACGCGGGACAGGTCTTACTCTGGGGCCAACGTCCTGACTTTC. This encodes CATRDRSYSGANVLTF.

This clonotype was picked up a small number of times. The J gene is TRBJ1-6, the V gene TRBV12-3 or TRBV12-4, with D perhaps TRBD1 (5 bases). The length of the CDR3 is 14 residues. V shed 6 bases and J shed 10 bases, with 16 bases lying between them. The CDR3 coding sequence is TGTGCCAGCAGCATTTCAGGGTTAGGCTCACCCCTCCACTTT. This encodes CASSISGLGSPLHF.

Ten or more counts support this clonotype. This chain joins TRBV2 and TRBJ1-5; D perhaps matches TRBD1 (5 bases). The CDR3 spans 13 residues. Per germline, CDR1 SNHLY and CDR2 FYNNEI. V gave up 4 bases and J gave up 3 bases, with 7 bases separating them. CDR3 DNA sequence: TGTGCCAGCAGTGGACAGTTCAATCAGCCCCAGCATTTT. It specifies CASSGQFNQPQHF.

This clonotype appeared a few times. The chain has TRBV15 and TRBJ2-7; 7 nucleotides align to TRBD1. The CDR3 consists of 14 residues. J gave up 5 bases and V 1 base, and 5 bases lay outside the gene matches. CDR1 is LNHNV and CDR2 is YYDKDF in the germline V gene (reference sequence). The CDR3 spells CATSRATGDNEQYF. DNA for the CDR3: TGTGCCACCAGCAGAGCTACAGGGGACAACGAGCAGTACTTC.

V usage is TRBV6-5 and J usage is TRBJ1-5, with TRBD1 as a possible D gene (5 bases). The CDR3 has 16 residues. The germline V and J ends were trimmed by 2 bases and 0 bases, with 11 bases remaining between them. Germline V gene lookup returns CDR1 MNHEY and CDR2 SVGAGI. Here the CDR3 DNA reads TGTGCCAGCAGTTACGGGGGTCTTTATAGCAATCAGCCCCAGCATTTT. It yields the protein CASSYGGLYSNQPQHF.

This clonotype was recorded once. The CDR3 sequence is CASSLNPLRDSSYEQYF. As DNA, the CDR3 is TGTGCCAGCAGCTTAAATCCCCTCCGGGACAGCTCCTACGAGCAGTACTTC. This chain joins TRBV11-2 and TRBJ2-7; the match to TRBD1 covers 7 bases. Germline trimming cut 2 bases from V and 0 bases from J; bases unmatched to any gene: 10. In germline, CDR1 is SGHAT, CDR2 FQNNGV. CDR3 size: 17 residues.

The rearrangement links TRBV12-3 or TRBV12-4 to TRBJ2-1; D uncertain. V was trimmed by 4 bases and J by 6 bases, leaving 10 bases between them. This CDR3 contains 13 residues. CDR3: CASSSIAPNEQFF. CDR3 bases: TGTGCCAGCAGTTCCATCGCCCCCAATGAGCAGTTCTTC.

This clonotype was counted at least ten times. The chain has TRBV28 and TRBJ1-4, with no clear D. Trimming left V 6 bases short and J 7 bases short, with 24 bases between. The germline gives CDR1 MDHEN, CDR2 SYDVKM. The CDR3 length is 17 residues. CDR3 residues: CASSPSVIRVKAEKLFF. The CDR3 DNA reads as TGTGCCAGCAGCCCGTCCGTCATTAGGGTAAAGGCTGAAAAACTGTTTTTT.

Ten or more counts support this clonotype. The chain combines TRBV9 with TRBJ1-5; D is perhaps TRBD1 (5 bases). CDR1 and CDR2 (germline): SGDLS, YYNGEE. V was trimmed by 3 bases and J by 5 bases, leaving 9 bases between them. The CDR3 sequence is 13 residues long. The CDR3 loop is CASSGLTDQPQHF. The CDR3 region has the DNA TGTGCCAGCAGCGGACTGACAGATCAGCCCCAGCATTTT.

The V gene is TRBV12-3 or TRBV12-4, the J gene TRBJ1-2, with 7 bases aligning to TRBD1. With V trimmed by 3 bases and J by 7 bases, 20 bases remained unmatched. The CDR3 is made up of 18 amino acids. CDR3 region: CASSFSPRDSGARGGYTF. In DNA, the CDR3 is TGTGCCAGCAGTTTCTCCCCGCGGGACAGCGGAGCGAGGGGTGGCTACACCTTC.

The genes are TRBV25-1 and TRBJ2-1; TRBD2 matches 8 bases. With V trimmed by 5 bases and J by 0 bases, 6 bases remained unmatched. This CDR3 contains 16 residues. In germline, CDR1 is MGHDK, CDR2 SYGVNS. The CDR3, as DNA: TGTGCCAGCAGTCCGGTAGCGGGGATCTCCTACAATGAGCAGTTCTTC. Protein: CASSPVAGISYNEQFF.

This clonotype was seen only once. A much larger clone is a single base away; this may be a read error. The chain employs TRBV7-1 and TRBJ1-5; D is perhaps TRBD1 (6 bases). TRBV7-1 falls under the ORF class, with uncertain function. Trimming removed 3 bases from V and 7 bases from J, with 10 bases in between. The length of the CDR3 is 13 residues. CDR3 bases: TGTGCCAGCAGCTCCTACAGGGAACAGCCCCAGCATTTT. Translation: CASSSYREQPQHF.

This clonotype appeared many times. V and J are TRBV4-3 and TRBJ2-7; 7 nucleotides line up with TRBD2. Trimming removed 0 bases from V and 3 bases from J; junction bases left unmatched: 8. Germline CDR1 reads LGHNA; CDR2 reads YSLEER. This CDR3 has 16 residues. The CDR3 nucleotides are TGCGCCAGCAGCCAAGAATACGGGGCGGGAGACTACGAGCAGTACTTC. It yields the protein CASSQEYGAGDYEQYF.

V and J are TRBV20-1 and TRBJ1-6; D gene uncertain. The CDR3 has 14 residues. V was trimmed by 7 bases and J by 5 bases, leaving 15 bases between them. CDR1 DFQATT and CDR2 SNEGSKA come from the germline V gene (reference sequence). CDR3 in amino acids: CSVLGELNNSPLHF. CDR3 nucleotide sequence: TGCAGTGTTCTCGGGGAGCTCAATAATTCACCCCTCCACTTT.

This chain joins TRBV7-8 and TRBJ1-6; D gene unclear. CDR1 and CDR2 from the germline V gene are SGHVS and FQNEAQ. V was trimmed by 4 bases and J by 15 bases, leaving 25 bases between them. This CDR3 contains 16 residues. The CDR3: CASSSADVPLRGLLHF. Written as DNA, the CDR3 is TGTGCCAGCAGCTCCGCGGACGTCCCCCTGCGTGGTCTCCTCCACTTT.

This clonotype occurred a few times. The chain couples TRBV28 to TRBJ1-4; TRBD1 matches at 9 bases. This CDR3 has 13 amino acids. Germline loops: CDR1 MDHEN, CDR2 SYDVKM. V lost 8 bases and J lost 11; bases outside the gene matches: 9. CDR3 loop: CASSAGGTGKLFF. For the CDR3, the DNA is TGTGCCAGCTCGGCTGGGGGGACAGGGAAACTGTTTTTT.

This chain uses TRBV4-2 with TRBJ1-1; a weak D match, TRBD1 (5 bases). Germline V lookup: CDR1 LGHNA, CDR2 YNFKEQ. The CDR3 spans 13 residues. V was clipped by 4 bases and J by 4 bases, with 10 bases between them. The CDR3 DNA follows: TGTGCCAGCAGCCCCCCGCAGGGCACTGAAGCTTTCTTT. Translated: CASSPPQGTEAFF.

This clonotype came up many times. CDR3 residues: CASSFRQGLGDTIYF. The CDR3, as DNA: TGTGCCAGCAGTTTTCGGCAGGGGCTGGGAGACACCATATATTTT. The gene calls are TRBV12-3 or TRBV12-4 and TRBJ1-3, with D possibly TRBD1 on 6 matching bases. This CDR3 is built from 15 residues. The V end was cut by 3 bases, the J end by 8 bases, with 17 bases between.

This clonotype has more than one count but fewer than ten. This chain uses TRBV29-1 with TRBJ1-1, with unresolved D. The CDR3 is 13 residues long. V lost 3 bases, J lost 5 bases, and 13 bases lay in between. Germline loops: CDR1 SQVTM, CDR2 ANQGSEA. The CDR3 sequence is CSVDDGSLTEAFF. As DNA, the CDR3 is TGCAGCGTTGATGACGGATCGTTGACTGAAGCTTTCTTT. The full variable domain, with the rest looked up from reference TRBV29-1 and TRBJ1-1, is SAVISQKPSRDICQRGTSLTIQCQVDSQVTMMFWYRQQPGQSLTLIATANQGSEATYESGFVIDKFPISRPNLTFSTLTVSNMSPEDSSIYLCSVDDGSLTEAFFGQGTRLTVV.

This clonotype has a count of ten or more. The rearrangement joins TRBV18 to TRBJ1-2, with 7 positions matching TRBD1. The CDR3 covers 17 residues. Germline trimming cut 3 bases from V and 3 bases from J; bases unmatched to any gene: 13. Per the germline V gene, CDR1 is KGHSH and CDR2 is LQKENI. CDR3 nucleotides: TGTGCCAGCTCACCGTACGCACCGGGACAGATTGACTATGGCTACACCTTC. Amino acid sequence: CASSPYAPGQIDYGYTF.

The V gene is TRBV25-1, the J gene TRBJ2-3, with TRBD2 matching over 11 bases. Germline-derived CDR1 and CDR2 are MGHDK and SYGVNS. There are 16 residues in the CDR3. Trimming at V came to 4 bases and at J to 0 bases, leaving 3 bases not matched to a gene. CDR3: CASSAWTSGSTDTQYF. The CDR3 coding sequence is TGTGCCAGCAGTGCCTGGACTAGCGGGAGCACAGATACGCAGTATTTT. Supplemented by reference TRBV25-1 and TRBJ2-3, the full variable domain reads EADIYQTPRYLVIGTGKKITLECSQTMGHDKMYWYQQDPGMELHLIHYSYGVNSTEKGDLSSESTVSRIRTEHFPLTLESARPSHTSQYLCASSAWTSGSTDTQYFGPGTRLTVL.